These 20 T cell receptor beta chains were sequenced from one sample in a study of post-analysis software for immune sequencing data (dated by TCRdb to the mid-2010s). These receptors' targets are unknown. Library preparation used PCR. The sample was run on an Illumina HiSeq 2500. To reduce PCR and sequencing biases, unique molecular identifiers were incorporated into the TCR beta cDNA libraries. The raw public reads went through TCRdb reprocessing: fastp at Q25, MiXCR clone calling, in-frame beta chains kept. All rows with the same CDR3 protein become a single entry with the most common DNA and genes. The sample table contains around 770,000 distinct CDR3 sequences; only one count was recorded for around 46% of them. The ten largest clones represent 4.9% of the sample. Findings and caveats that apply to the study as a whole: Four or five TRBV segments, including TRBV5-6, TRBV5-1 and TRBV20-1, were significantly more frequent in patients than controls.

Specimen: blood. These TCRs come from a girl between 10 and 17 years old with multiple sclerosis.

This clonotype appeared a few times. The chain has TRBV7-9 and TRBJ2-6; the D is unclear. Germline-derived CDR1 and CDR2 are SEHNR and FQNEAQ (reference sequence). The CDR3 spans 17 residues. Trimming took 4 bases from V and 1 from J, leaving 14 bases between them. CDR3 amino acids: CASSSPGRLSGANVLTF. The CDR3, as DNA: TGTGCCAGCAGCTCCCCTGGTCGGTTGTCTGGGGCCAACGTCCTGACTTTC.

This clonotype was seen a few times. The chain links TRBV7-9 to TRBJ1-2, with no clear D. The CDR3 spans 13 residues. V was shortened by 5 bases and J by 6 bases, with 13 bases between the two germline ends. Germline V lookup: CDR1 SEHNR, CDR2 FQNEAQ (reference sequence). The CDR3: CASSPTYVDGYTF. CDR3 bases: TGTGCCAGCAGCCCCACGTATGTAGATGGCTACACCTTC.

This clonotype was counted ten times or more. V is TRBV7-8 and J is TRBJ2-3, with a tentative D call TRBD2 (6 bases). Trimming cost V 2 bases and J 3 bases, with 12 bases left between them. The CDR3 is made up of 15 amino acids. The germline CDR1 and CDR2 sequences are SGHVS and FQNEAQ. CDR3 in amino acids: CASSLWAGRTDTQYF. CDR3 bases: TGTGCCAGCAGCTTATGGGCAGGGAGGACAGATACGCAGTATTTT.

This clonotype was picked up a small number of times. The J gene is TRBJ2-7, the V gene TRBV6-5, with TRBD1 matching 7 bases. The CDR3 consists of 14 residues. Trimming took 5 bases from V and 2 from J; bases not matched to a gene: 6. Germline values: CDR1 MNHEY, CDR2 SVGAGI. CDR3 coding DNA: TGTGCCAGCAGTCAAACGACAGGGCCCTACGAGCAGTACTTC. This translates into CASSQTTGPYEQYF.

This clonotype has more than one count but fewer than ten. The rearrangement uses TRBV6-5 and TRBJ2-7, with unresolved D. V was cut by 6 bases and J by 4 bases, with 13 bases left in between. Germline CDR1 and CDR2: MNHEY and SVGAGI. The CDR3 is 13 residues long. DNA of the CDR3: TGTGCCAGCAGCATACTCATGGGGTACGAGCAGTACTTC. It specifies CASSILMGYEQYF.

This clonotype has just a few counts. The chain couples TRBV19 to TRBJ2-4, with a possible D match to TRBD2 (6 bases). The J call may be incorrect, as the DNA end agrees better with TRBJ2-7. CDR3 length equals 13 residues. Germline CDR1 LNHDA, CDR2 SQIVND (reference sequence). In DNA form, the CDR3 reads TGTGCCAGTAGTTTGAGCGGGTTTTACGAGCAGTACTTC. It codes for CASSLSGFYEQYF.

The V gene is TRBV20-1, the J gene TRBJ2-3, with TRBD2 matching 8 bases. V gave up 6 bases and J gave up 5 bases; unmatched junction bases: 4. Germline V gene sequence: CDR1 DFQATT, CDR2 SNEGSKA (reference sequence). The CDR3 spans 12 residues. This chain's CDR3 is CSATSGRDTQYF. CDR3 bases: TGCAGTGCGACCAGCGGGAGAGATACGCAGTATTTT.

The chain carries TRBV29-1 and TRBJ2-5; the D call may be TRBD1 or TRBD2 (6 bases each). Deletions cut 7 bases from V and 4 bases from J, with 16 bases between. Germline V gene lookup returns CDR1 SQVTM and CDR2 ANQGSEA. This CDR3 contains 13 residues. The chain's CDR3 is CSADPGGPETQYF. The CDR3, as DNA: TGCAGCGCGGACCCCGGGGGCCCAGAGACCCAGTACTTC.

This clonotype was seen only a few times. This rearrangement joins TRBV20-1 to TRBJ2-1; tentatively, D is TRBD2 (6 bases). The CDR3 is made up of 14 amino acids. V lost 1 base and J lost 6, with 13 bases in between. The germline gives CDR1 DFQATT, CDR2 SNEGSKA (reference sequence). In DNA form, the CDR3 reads TGCAGTGCTAGAGGGCGGGTGCGGGGCAATGAGCAGTTCTTC. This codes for CSARGRVRGNEQFF.

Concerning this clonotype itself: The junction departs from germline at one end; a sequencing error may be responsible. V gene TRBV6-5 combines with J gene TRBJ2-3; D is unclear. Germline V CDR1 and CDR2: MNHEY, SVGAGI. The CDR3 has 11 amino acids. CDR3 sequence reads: CASSDSSSQYF. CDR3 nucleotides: TGTGCCAGCAGTGACTCCTCCTCGCAGTATTTT.

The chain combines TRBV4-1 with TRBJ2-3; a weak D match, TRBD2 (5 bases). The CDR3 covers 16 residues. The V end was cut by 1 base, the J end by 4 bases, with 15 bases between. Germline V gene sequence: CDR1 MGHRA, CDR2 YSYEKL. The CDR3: CASSQVPKAEADTQYF. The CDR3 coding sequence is TGCGCCAGCAGCCAAGTACCTAAAGCGGAGGCAGATACGCAGTATTTT.

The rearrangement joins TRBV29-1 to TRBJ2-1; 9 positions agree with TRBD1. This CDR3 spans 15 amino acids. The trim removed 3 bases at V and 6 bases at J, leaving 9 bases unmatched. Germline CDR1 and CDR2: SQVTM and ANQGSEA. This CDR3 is CSVETDRGMPNEQFF. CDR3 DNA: TGCAGCGTTGAGACCGACAGGGGGATGCCCAATGAGCAGTTCTTC.

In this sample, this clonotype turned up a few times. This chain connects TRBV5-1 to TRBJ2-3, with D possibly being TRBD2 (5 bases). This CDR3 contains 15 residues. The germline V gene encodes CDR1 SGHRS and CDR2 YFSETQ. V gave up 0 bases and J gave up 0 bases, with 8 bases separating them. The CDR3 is CASSLAWTSTDTQYF. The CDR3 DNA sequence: TGCGCCAGCAGCTTGGCGTGGACTAGCACAGATACGCAGTATTTT.

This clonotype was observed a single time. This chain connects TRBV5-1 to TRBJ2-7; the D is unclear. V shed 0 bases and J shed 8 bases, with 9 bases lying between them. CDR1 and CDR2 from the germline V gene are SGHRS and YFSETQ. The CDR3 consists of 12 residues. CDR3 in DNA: TGCGCCAGCAGCTTGGGGGATTACAAGCAGTACTTC. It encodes CASSLGDYKQYF. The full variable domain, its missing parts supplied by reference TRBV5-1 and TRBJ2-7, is KAGVTQTPRYLIKTRGQQVTLSCSPISGHRSVSWYQQTPGQGLQFLFEYFSETQRNKGNFPGRFSGRQFSNSRSEMNVSTLELGDSALYLCASSLGDYKQYFGPGTRLTVT.

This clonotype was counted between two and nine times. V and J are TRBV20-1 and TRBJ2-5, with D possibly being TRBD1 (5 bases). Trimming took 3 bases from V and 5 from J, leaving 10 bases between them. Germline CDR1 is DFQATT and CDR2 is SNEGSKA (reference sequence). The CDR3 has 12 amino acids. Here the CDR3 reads CSARLRVETQYF. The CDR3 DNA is TGCAGTGCTAGGCTCAGGGTGGAGACCCAGTACTTC.

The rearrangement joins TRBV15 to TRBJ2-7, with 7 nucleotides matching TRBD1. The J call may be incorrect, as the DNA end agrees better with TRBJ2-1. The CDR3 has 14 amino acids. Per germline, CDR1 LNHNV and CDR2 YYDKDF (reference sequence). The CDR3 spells CATSRNTGEETQFF. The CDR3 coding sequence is TGTGCCACCAGCAGAAACACAGGGGAAGAGACCCAGTTCTTC.

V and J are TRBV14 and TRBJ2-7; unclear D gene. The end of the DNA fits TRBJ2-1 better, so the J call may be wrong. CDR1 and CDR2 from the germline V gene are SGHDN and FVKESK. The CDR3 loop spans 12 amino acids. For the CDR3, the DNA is TGTGCCAGCAGCCAAGGACCCTGGGAGCAGTTCTTC. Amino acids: CASSQGPWEQFF.

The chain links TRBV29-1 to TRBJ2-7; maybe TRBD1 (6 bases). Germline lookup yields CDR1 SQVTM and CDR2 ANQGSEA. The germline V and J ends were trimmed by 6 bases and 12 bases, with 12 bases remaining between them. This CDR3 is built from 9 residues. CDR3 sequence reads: CSVDSPSYF. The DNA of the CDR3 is TGCAGCGTGGACAGCCCTTCGTACTTC.

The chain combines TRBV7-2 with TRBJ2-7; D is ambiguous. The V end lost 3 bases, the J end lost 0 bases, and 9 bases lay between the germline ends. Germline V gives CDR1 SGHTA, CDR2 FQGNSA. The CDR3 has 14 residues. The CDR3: CASSFLVSSYEQYF. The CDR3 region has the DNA TGTGCCAGCAGCTTTTTAGTGAGCTCCTACGAGCAGTACTTC.

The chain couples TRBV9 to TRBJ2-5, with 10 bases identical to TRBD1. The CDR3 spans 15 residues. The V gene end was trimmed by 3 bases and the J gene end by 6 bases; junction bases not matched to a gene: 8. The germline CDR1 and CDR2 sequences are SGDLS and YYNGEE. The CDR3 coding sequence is TGTGCCAGCAGCGGAGAGGGGGACAGGGGACAGACCCAGTACTTC. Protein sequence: CASSGEGDRGQTQYF.